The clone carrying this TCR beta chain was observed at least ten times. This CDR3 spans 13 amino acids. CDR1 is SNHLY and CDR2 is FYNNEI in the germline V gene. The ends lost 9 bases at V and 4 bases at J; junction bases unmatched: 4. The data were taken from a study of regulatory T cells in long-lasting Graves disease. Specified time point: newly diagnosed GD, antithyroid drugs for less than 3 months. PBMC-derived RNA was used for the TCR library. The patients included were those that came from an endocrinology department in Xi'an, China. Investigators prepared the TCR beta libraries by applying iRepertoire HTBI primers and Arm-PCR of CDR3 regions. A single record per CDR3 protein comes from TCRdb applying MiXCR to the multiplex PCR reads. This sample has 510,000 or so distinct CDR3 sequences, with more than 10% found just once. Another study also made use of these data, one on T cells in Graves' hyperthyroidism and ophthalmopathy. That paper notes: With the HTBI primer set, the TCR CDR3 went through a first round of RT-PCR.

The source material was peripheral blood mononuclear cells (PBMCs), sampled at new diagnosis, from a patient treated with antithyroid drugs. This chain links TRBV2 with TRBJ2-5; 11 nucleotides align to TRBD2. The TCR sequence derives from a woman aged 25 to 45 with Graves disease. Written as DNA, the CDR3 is TGTGCCAGGGGGCTAGCGGGAGGAGAGACCCAGTACTTC. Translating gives CARGLAGGETQYF.